The 8 T cell receptor beta chains below come from one sample, sequenced in a study of OX40 agonist ivuxolimab in advanced cancers. The data were produced by immunoSEQ multiplex PCR, yet TCRdb's version contains in-frame clones alone and is incomplete. Of about 60,000 clones in the sample, around 86% are singletons; the top ten hold roughly 12%. Sequencing used CD4+ or CD8+ T cells sorted from blood, obtained in a trial of the OX40 agonist ivuxolimab. The receptors here all came from an adult with an advanced solid tumor such as melanoma, head and neck, liver or kidney cancer.

The chain couples TRBV19 to TRBJ1-2, with a weak D call TRBD1 (5 bases). This CDR3 region has 15 residues. Germline CDR1 and CDR2: LNHDA and SQIVND (reference sequence). The V gene lost 7 bases and the J gene lost 3 bases, with 18 bases spanning the gap. CDR3: CASNPFGGVDYGYTF. The CDR3 bases are TGTGCCAGTAACCCTTTCGGAGGGGTAGACTATGGCTACACCTTC.

The chain links TRBV15 to TRBJ1-1; maybe TRBD1 (5 bases). Germline assignment: CDR1 LNHNV and CDR2 YYDKDF (reference sequence). Between the trimmed V and J ends, which lost 3 bases and 4 bases, there was a span of 15 bases. This CDR3 has 15 amino acids. The CDR3 nucleotides are TGTGCCACCAGCAGTAAGGGGTCGCAGGGCACTGAAGCTTTCTTT. Translating gives CATSSKGSQGTEAFF.

The chain uses TRBV6-5 and TRBJ2-7; 7 positions agree with TRBD1. The V and J ends lost 4 bases and 2 bases, in that order; junction bases with no gene match: 8. The germline V gene has CDR1 MNHEY and CDR2 SVGAGI. The CDR3 sequence is 15 residues long. CDR3 bases: TGTGCCAGCAGTTTTGGACAGGATAATCCCTACGAGCAGTACTTC. Protein product: CASSFGQDNPYEQYF.

The V call is TRBV9, the J call TRBJ2-5, with no clear D. The CDR3 consists of 15 residues. Germline V gene data show CDR1 as SGDLS and CDR2 as YYNGEE. Deletions cut 6 bases from V and 2 bases from J, with 17 bases between. This CDR3 is CASNRGGNPQETQYF. The CDR3 nucleotides read TGTGCCAGCAACCGCGGTGGGAACCCACAAGAGACCCAGTACTTC.

The rearrangement joins TRBV27 to TRBJ2-1; 9 nucleotides agree with TRBD2. The CDR3 sequence is 14 residues long. Germline V gene sequence: CDR1 MNHEY, CDR2 SMNVEV (reference sequence). V was pared by 3 bases and J by 14 bases, with 11 bases of the junction left unmatched. The CDR3, as DNA: TGTGCCAGCAGTTTGGGGGGGGGACTAGCATACGAGTTCTTC. Translated, it gives CASSLGGGLAYEFF.

The rearrangement links TRBV7-8 to TRBJ1-5; 7 bases are shared with TRBD1. The CDR3 covers 15 residues. The V segment lost 0 bases and the J segment 5 bases; nucleotides outside the gene matches: 4. Germline assignment: CDR1 SGHVS and CDR2 FQNEAQ. CDR3 DNA sequence: TGTGCCAGCAGCTTAGCCCAGGGGGGTTATCAGCCCCAGCATTTT. It is translated as CASSLAQGGYQPQHF.

Remarks on this clone: The junction does not match germline at one end; this may be a read error. The chain links TRBV5-1 to TRBJ2-2; possible D gene TRBD1, 6 bases. The CDR3 length is 15 residues. Per the germline V gene, CDR1 is SGHRS and CDR2 is YFSETQ. CDR3: CAGSREGGNTGELFF. The CDR3 DNA is TGCGCCGGCAGCCGCGAAGGGGGGAACACCGGGGAGCTGTTTTTT.

J is TRBJ1-4 and V is TRBV27; D gene uncertain. The CDR3 contains 15 residues. Trimming took 5 bases from V and 0 from J, leaving 10 bases between them. Per the germline V gene, CDR1 is MNHEY and CDR2 is SMNVEV (reference sequence). DNA of the CDR3: TGTGCCAGCAGTGCGCGGTTTGCAACTAATGAAAAACTGTTTTTT. It codes for CASSARFATNEKLFF.